These T cell receptor beta chains were read from a single sample in a study of CD8 T cells in ankylosing spondylitis. TCRdb itself ran the 5' RACE reads through MiXCR, one entry per CDR3 protein. The data show 220,000 or so distinct CDR3 sequences, around 19% seen once. Sequencing was done on a sample of blood, either unsorted or a sorted T cell fraction (not recorded which). The receptors stem from a male donor with ankylosing spondylitis. CDR3s include the opening cysteine and the closing phenylalanine or tryptophan. Each record gives: CDR3 DNA, CDR3 protein, V gene, D gene, clone size, J gene. A D gene is named only where the DNA matches it firmly. Rows may omit the clone size; those that give it use once, few, many or a size class.

TGTGCCAGCAATTCGGGGGGGCTAGGCCGCACAGATACGCAGTATTTT CASNSGGLGRTDTQYF TRBV3-1 TRBD2 few TRBJ2-3
TGTGCCAGCAGCGTAGGGTATGGGTCCTACGAGCAGTACTTC CASSVGYGSYEQYF TRBV9 . . TRBJ2-7
TGTGCCAGCAGCTTAGAAGGTATCGGACATCACACTGAAGCTTTCTTT CASSLEGIGHHTEAFF TRBV7-9 . . TRBJ1-1
TGTGCCAGTAGGTCACGGGTTTTGGACACCGGGGAGCTGTTTTTT CASRSRVLDTGELFF TRBV19 . . TRBJ2-2
TGTGCCAGCAGTGATAGGCTAGCGGGGGCAGAGACCCAGTACTTC CASSDRLAGAETQYF TRBV25-1 TRBD2 . TRBJ2-5
TGCAGCGTCCCCGGCCAGGGTGAAGCTTTCTTT CSVPGQGEAFF TRBV29-1 . many TRBJ1-1
TGTGCCAGCAGCTTAGCCTCTGGGGCCAACGTCCTGACTTTC CASSLASGANVLTF TRBV7-9 . . TRBJ2-6
TGTGCCAGCAGAGCCGCTCCCTCCTACAATGAGCAGTTCTTC CASRAAPSYNEQFF TRBV2 . . TRBJ2-1
TGCGCCAGCAGCTTGTCTAGTTCGATAGGCTACGAGCAGTACTTC CASSLSSSIGYEQYF TRBV5-1 . many TRBJ2-7
TGTGCCAGCAGTTACATGGACAGGGGACCCACCGGGGAGCTGTTTTTT CASSYMDRGPTGELFF TRBV6-5 TRBD1 few TRBJ2-2
TGCAGTGCTCCGACAGGGGTCCAAGAGACCCAGTACTTC CSAPTGVQETQYF TRBV20-1 TRBD1 few TRBJ2-5
TGTGCCAGCGGGGCGACCTCCTACGAGCAGTACTTC CASGATSYEQYF TRBV14 . few TRBJ2-7
TGCAGCGCTGGTTGGGGGAACGAGCAGTTCTTC CSAGWGNEQFF TRBV29-1 . many TRBJ2-1
TGTGCCAGCAGCTACCCCCCAGGGGGCGGCGGTGAAGCTTTCTTT CASSYPPGGGGEAFF TRBV5-6 TRBD1 . TRBJ1-1
TGCGCCAGCAGCCAAGAAACGGGGTTTAATTACGTCCTGACTTTC CASSQETGFNYVLTF TRBV4-1 . . TRBJ2-6
TGTGCCAGCATCACACCCCTCCACTTT CASITPLHF TRBV5-6 . few TRBJ1-6
TGCGCCAGCAGCTGGACTAGCGGGGCTACTTACGAGCAGTACTTC CASSWTSGATYEQYF TRBV5-1 TRBD2 few TRBJ2-7
TGTGCCAGCAGTTTTATGCCCGATAGCAATCAGCCCCAGCATTTT CASSFMPDSNQPQHF TRBV12-3/TRBV12-4 . . TRBJ1-5
TGCGCCAGCAGTTCTACAGGGTTCGAGAACACTGAAGCTTTCTTT CASSSTGFENTEAFF TRBV5-1 . . TRBJ1-1
TGTGCCAGCAGCCGAGACTTAAGCTCTGGAAACACCATATATTTT CASSRDLSSGNTIYF TRBV6-1 . . TRBJ1-3
TGTGCCATCAGTGAGTCGGCAGGGTTGAACACAGATACGCAGTATTTT CAISESAGLNTDTQYF TRBV10-3 . few TRBJ2-3
TGCGCCAGCAGCCAAGAAGGGTATGCCCTGACCCAGTACTTC CASSQEGYALTQYF TRBV4-1 . many TRBJ2-5
TGTGCCAGCTCACCACCGACGGGAAGCCTCTCCTACGAGCAGTACTTC CASSPPTGSLSYEQYF TRBV18 . . TRBJ2-7
TGTGCCAGCAGTGTAGGGACCACTGAAGCTTTCTTT CASSVGTTEAFF TRBV12-3/TRBV12-4 . few TRBJ1-1
TGTGCCAGCAGCTTAGTGGGTCACCCCACCTACGAGCAGTACTTC CASSLVGHPTYEQYF TRBV7-2 . . TRBJ2-7
TGCAGTGCCGTTGGACAGCCGAGTCCGGGGGAGCAGTACTTC CSAVGQPSPGEQYF TRBV20-1 . . TRBJ2-7
TGTGCCAGCAGCTTAGATAGCGGGAGTATGTACGAGCAGTACTTC CASSLDSGSMYEQYF TRBV11-2 TRBD2 . TRBJ2-7
TGTGCCAGCAGCTCCGCTATGGGACTAGCGGGGACCGGGGAGCTGTTTTTT CASSSAMGLAGTGELFF TRBV7-2 TRBD2 few TRBJ2-2
TGCAGCGTTGAGTCTAAGAACTATGGCTACACCTTC CSVESKNYGYTF TRBV29-1 . . TRBJ1-2
TGTGCCAGCAGCCAAGAACTAGCGGAGGGTCATCGCTACGAGCAGTACTTC CASSQELAEGHRYEQYF TRBV4-2 TRBD2 . TRBJ2-7
TGTGCCAGCGTAGGGGCGGGCAAAATCACAGATACGCAGTATTTT CASVGAGKITDTQYF TRBV2 . . TRBJ2-3
TGTGCCATCAGTGAGGGGGGAGTGCGTGAGCAGTTCTTC CAISEGGVREQFF TRBV10-3 . few TRBJ2-1
TGTGCCAGCAGTACCTTTGACTATGCAGCGGGGACTAGCACAGATACGCAGTATTTT CASSTFDYAAGTSTDTQYF TRBV27 TRBD2 once TRBJ2-3
TGTGCCAGCAGCCATGAGGGACTAGCGGGACAAGAGACCCAGTACTTC CASSHEGLAGQETQYF TRBV11-1 TRBD2 few TRBJ2-5
TGCGCCAGCAGCTCACAGGACAGTTTGGAGACCATTCAGTACTTC CASSSQDSLETIQYF TRBV5-1 . . TRBJ2-4
TGTGCCAGCAGTGGGGCAGGAAGCTCCTACAATGAGCAGTTCTTC CASSGAGSSYNEQFF TRBV25-1 . . TRBJ2-1
TGCAGCGCCGGGACTAGCGGGAGGATGGGGAACGGAGATACGCAGTATTTT CSAGTSGRMGNGDTQYF TRBV29-1 TRBD2 . TRBJ2-3
TGTGCCAGCAGCCCGTGGACTAGCGACCTCGCGGATACGCAGTATTTT CASSPWTSDLADTQYF TRBV7-9 TRBD2 . TRBJ2-3
TGCGCCAGCAGCCAAGGGACTAGCGGCGAAGAGCAGTTCTTC CASSQGTSGEEQFF TRBV4-3 TRBD2 few TRBJ2-1
TGTGCCAGCAGCTTGGGGAGCGGGGGAGGTGAGACCCAGTACTTC CASSLGSGGGETQYF TRBV5-6 TRBD2 few TRBJ2-5
TGTGCCAGCAGCGTGTCGTGGGGGGGCAGAGAAGCAGATACGCAGTATTTT CASSVSWGGREADTQYF TRBV11-2 . . TRBJ2-3
TGTGCCACCTGCAAAAGCGGGAGGGCCCAGTACCAAGAGACCCAGTACTTC CATCKSGRAQYQETQYF TRBV15 TRBD2 . TRBJ2-5
TGTGCCAGCAGAGAGCCCGTGGGGGAGACCCAGTACTTC CASREPVGETQYF TRBV7-9 . . TRBJ2-5
TGCGCCAGCAGTTCCGGGACAGTGGGGCCAGATACGCAGTATTTT CASSSGTVGPDTQYF TRBV5-1 TRBD1 many TRBJ2-3
TGTGCCAGCAGCGGCCTGGGGGCGCGGGGGAGAGAGACCCAGTACTTC CASSGLGARGRETQYF TRBV12-3/TRBV12-4 . . TRBJ2-5
TGCGCCAGCACTTGGACGGATTACACCGGGGAGCTGTTTTTT CASTWTDYTGELFF TRBV5-1 . many TRBJ2-2